The rows below give T cell receptor beta chains drawn from one sample of a study of blood T cell repertoires in COVID-19. Measured with immunoSEQ multiplex PCR; TCRdb has only the in-frame clones, and not every one. In the table there are about 220,000 clones, around 86% of which are singletons. The specimen sequenced was PBMCs or T cells enriched from blood (not recorded which). These TCRs come from a woman in her forties with acute COVID-19. Both conserved end residues are part of each CDR3.

v_call cdr3_aa
TRBV11-2 CASSLAGGLQPQHF
TRBV13 CASSLGQGPSSPLHF
TRBV6-2/TRBV6-3 CASSSLRLAGGNNEQFF
TRBV7-2 CASSSPSGGNGGELFF
TRBV3-1/TRBV3-2 CASSPHRAGANVLTF
TRBV7-9 CASSLAGTAYGYTF
TRBV6-5 CAGRQGESYNSPLHF
TRBV6-5 CASSLAGQGARGYTF
TRBV7-2 CASSLGPLAGGSYEQYF
TRBV6-2/TRBV6-3 CASSYGAKFTTEAFF
TRBV7-2 CASSLARTGPYGYTF
TRBV2 CASGGTGNTGELFF
TRBV20-1 CSANRGPIYF
TRBV6-1 CASSEGDRASGNQPQHF
TRBV19 CASSMKQGTSGNTIYF
TRBV5-5 CASSTRGTKETQYF
TRBV6-5 CASKRGGYNTGELFF
TRBV4-3 CASSQVGVGQPQHF
TRBV19 CASSATGNTIYF
TRBV2 CASTDTPDYSSYEQYF
TRBV18 CASSPLQDQIEAFF
TRBV2 CASKRLGRDTEAFF
TRBV6-1 CASSEAAGGSTDTQYF
TRBV6-5 CASRLTYDSYYEQYF
TRBV9 CASSVPGGSMNTGELFF
TRBV9 CASSVVGSVSPDTQYF
TRBV30 CAWRVDREYSRAFF
TRBV27 CASSLLGESTDTQYF
TRBV30 CAWSQDSMGGYTF
TRBV6-5 CASSPLGGPGYTF
TRBV27 CASSLTRDRAQPQHF
TRBV12-3/TRBV12-4 CASSRSGGTEAFF
TRBV4-3 CASSQEGREFPLHF
TRBV6-5 CASYGQGGTGELFF
TRBV25-1 CASSAGSHYGYTF
TRBV29-1 CSVDGKNTEAFF
TRBV6-5 CASSYSVTDREAFF
TRBV28 CASSSSGGGSYEQYF
TRBV27 CASRRTSGQMNTEAFF
TRBV18 CASSPLEEVHTIYF
TRBV19 CASSLTGTGRNTEAFF
TRBV19 CASSVPGQGLNQPQHF
TRBV6-2/TRBV6-3 CASSRLGGGGGTYEQYF
TRBV2 CASKYGETQYF
TRBV29-1 CSSGTGYGYTF